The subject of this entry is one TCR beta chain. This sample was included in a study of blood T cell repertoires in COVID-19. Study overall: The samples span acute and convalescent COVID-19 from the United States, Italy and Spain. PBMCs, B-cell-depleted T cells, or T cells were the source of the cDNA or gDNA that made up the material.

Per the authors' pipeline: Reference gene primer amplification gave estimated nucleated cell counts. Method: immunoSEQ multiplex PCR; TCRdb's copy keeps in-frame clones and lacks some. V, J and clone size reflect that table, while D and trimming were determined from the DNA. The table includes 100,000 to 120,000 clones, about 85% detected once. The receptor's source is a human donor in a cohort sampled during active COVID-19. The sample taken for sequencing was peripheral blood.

The CDR3 is CASSEGQRNTIYF. The CDR3 DNA follows: TGTGCCAGCAGTGAGGGACAGAGAAACACCATATATTTT. The V call is TRBV6-1, the J call TRBJ1-3, with TRBD1 identical over 7 bases. Germline V gene lookup returns CDR1 MNHNS and CDR2 SASEGT. The CDR3 extends over 13 amino acids. V shed 3 bases, J shed 5 bases, and the junction held 1 base outside the gene matches.